This TCR beta chain was obtained from a study of CD8 T cells in Susac syndrome. Random hexamers were used to reverse transcribe the RNA input (0.5 to 1 ug). The TCR beta CDR3 was amplified by immunoSEQ multiplex PCR across 54 Vbeta, 13 Jbeta. TCRdb reprocessed the immunoSEQ multiplex PCR reads via MiXCR and lists one record per CDR3 protein. This table holds about 440,000 distinct CDR3 sequences, 75% to 90% found once. From germline, CDR1 is SGHDN and CDR2 FVKESK. The CDR3 has 15 amino acids. V was shortened by 4 bases and J by 5 bases, with 15 bases between the two germline ends. Included as multiple sclerosis controls were treatment-naive patients who had stable or active relapsing-remitting disease.

The J gene is TRBJ2-1, the V gene TRBV14; perhaps TRBD1 as D (6 bases). The TCR sequence derives from a human donor with multiple sclerosis. Sequencing was performed on CD8+ T cells from PBMCs. The CDR3 bases are TGTGCCAGCAGCCCTTCCGGGACACGAGACAATGAGCAGTTCTTC. Its protein is CASSPSGTRDNEQFF.